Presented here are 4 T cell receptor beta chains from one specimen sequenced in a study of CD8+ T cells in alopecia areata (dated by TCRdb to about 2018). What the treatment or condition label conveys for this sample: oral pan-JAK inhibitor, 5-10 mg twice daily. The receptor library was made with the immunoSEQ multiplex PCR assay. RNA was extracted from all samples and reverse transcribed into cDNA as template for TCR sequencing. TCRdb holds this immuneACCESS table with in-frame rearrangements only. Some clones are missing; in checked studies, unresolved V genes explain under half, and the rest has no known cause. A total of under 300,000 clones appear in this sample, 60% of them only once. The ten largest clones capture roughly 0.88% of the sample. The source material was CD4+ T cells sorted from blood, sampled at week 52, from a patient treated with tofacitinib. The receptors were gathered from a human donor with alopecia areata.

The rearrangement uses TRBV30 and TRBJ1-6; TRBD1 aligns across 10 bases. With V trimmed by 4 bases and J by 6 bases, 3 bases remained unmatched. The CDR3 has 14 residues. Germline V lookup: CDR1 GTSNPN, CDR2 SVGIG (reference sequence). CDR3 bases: TGTGCCTGGATCGACAGGGGGCGTAATTCACCCCTCCACTTT. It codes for CAWIDRGRNSPLHF.

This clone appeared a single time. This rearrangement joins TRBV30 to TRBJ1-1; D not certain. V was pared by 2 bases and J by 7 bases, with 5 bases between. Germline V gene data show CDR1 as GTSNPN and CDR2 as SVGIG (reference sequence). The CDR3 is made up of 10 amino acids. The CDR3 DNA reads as TGTGCCTGGAGTCAACTTGAAGCTTTCTTT. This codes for CAWSQLEAFF. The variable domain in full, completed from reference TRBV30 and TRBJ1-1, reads SQTIHQWPATLVQPVGSPLSLECTVEGTSNPNLYWYRQAAGRGLQLLFYSVGIGQISSEVPQNLSASRPQDRQFILSSKKLLLSDSGFYLCAWSQLEAFFGQGTRLTVV.

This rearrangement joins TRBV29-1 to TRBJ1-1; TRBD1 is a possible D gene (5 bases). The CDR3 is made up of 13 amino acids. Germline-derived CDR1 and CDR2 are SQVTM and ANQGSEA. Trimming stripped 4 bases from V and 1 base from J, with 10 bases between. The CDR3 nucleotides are TGCAGCGTTGCCGTCGGACAGAACACTGAAGCTTTCTTT. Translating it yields CSVAVGQNTEAFF.

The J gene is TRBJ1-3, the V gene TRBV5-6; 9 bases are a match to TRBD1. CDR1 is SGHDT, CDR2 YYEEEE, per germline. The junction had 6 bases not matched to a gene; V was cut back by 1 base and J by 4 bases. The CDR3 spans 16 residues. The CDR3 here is CASSLWGQGSGNTIYF. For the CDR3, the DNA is TGTGCCAGCAGCTTGTGGGGACAGGGTTCAGGAAACACCATATATTTT.